This is a list of T cell receptor beta chains from one sample in a study of T cell responses to AZD1222 COVID-19 vaccine. Profiled with immunoSEQ multiplex PCR; TCRdb holds only in-frame clones, not every one. The data show roughly 270,000 clones, with 90% to 95% seen just once and around 0.57% held by the top ten. The specimen was peripheral blood, collected 28 days after the second AZD1222 dose. These receptors all stem from an adult who received the AZD1222 COVID-19 vaccine. CDR3s include the opening cysteine and the closing phenylalanine or tryptophan. A D gene is named only where the DNA matches it firmly. Size values are once, few and many counts, or a class for expanded clones, and some rows have none.

CASSRGQGRQPQHF	TGTGCCAGCAGTCGCGGACAGGGAAGACAGCCCCAGCATTTT	few	TRBD1	TRBV2	TRBJ1-5
CASSQGTYEQYF	TGTGCCAGCAGTCAGGGTACCTACGAGCAGTACTTC	.	.	TRBV28	TRBJ2-7
CASSSFGDNSPLHF	TGTGCCAGCAGCTCGTTCGGGGATAATTCACCCCTCCACTTT	.	.	TRBV5-6	TRBJ1-6
CSVEGGISYNEQFF	TGCAGCGTTGAAGGAGGGATCTCCTACAATGAGCAGTTCTTC	.	.	TRBV29-1	TRBJ2-1
CASSLEPTGDTEAFF	TGCGCCAGCAGCCTCGAACCTACAGGGGATACTGAAGCTTTCTTT	.	TRBD1	TRBV4-1	TRBJ1-1
CAIQTGPHTGELFF	TGTGCCATTCAGACAGGCCCACACACCGGGGAGCTGTTTTTT	.	.	TRBV19	TRBJ2-2
CASSEHETQYF	TGTGCCAGCAGTGAACACGAGACCCAGTACTTC	once	.	TRBV2	TRBJ2-5
CASSLGWAGGDTEAFF	TGTGCCAGCAGCTTAGGTTGGGCAGGGGGGGACACTGAAGCTTTCTTT	.	TRBD1	TRBV7-8	TRBJ1-1
CASRGMTEAFF	TGTGCCAGCAGGGGCATGACTGAAGCTTTCTTT	.	.	TRBV7-9	TRBJ1-1
CATSPRQAQETQYF	TGTGCCACCAGTCCACGACAAGCCCAAGAGACCCAGTACTTC	.	.	TRBV24-1	TRBJ2-5
CASSLRGSYGYTF	TGTGCCAGCAGTCTCAGGGGGTCGTATGGCTACACCTTC	.	TRBD1	TRBV28	TRBJ1-2
CSVGDSFATNEKLFF	TGCAGCGTGGGGGACTCTTTCGCAACTAATGAAAAACTGTTTTTT	.	.	TRBV29-1	TRBJ1-4
CASSPRQGRNTEAFF	TGTGCCAGCAGCCCCCGGCAGGGGAGGAACACTGAAGCTTTCTTT	.	.	TRBV5-5	TRBJ1-1
CASSFRVGGYTF	TGTGCCAGCAGTTTCCGGGTGGGAGGCTACACCTTC	once	.	TRBV28	TRBJ1-2
CASSDPGQGNEKLFF	TGTGCCAGCAGCGATCCGGGACAGGGGAATGAAAAACTGTTTTTT	.	TRBD1	TRBV5-4	TRBJ1-4
CATSRDRSSEQYF	TGTGCCACCAGCAGAGATCGAAGTAGCGAGCAGTACTTC	once	.	TRBV15	TRBJ2-7
CASSPPLRQGVGEQYF	TGTGCCAGCAGCCCACCCCTGAGACAGGGAGTCGGGGAGCAGTACTTC	.	TRBD1	TRBV7-9	TRBJ2-7
CASSSNGGVEQYF	TGTGCCAGCTCCAGCAATGGGGGAGTCGAGCAGTACTTC	.	.	TRBV28	TRBJ2-7
CASSYGRNTEAFF	TGTGCCAGCTCTTATGGGAGAAACACTGAAGCTTTCTTT	.	.	TRBV2	TRBJ1-1
CASSETGRGYNEQFF	TGTGCCAGCAGCGAGACAGGGCGAGGCTACAATGAGCAGTTCTTC	once	TRBD1	TRBV6-4	TRBJ2-1
CASSPDRREQYF	TGTGCCAGCAGCCCTGACCGGAGGGAGCAGTACTTC	.	.	TRBV7-2	TRBJ2-7
CASSLRGPQYEQYF	TGTGCCAGCAGCTTACGGGGGCCCCAATACGAGCAGTACTTC	.	.	TRBV28	TRBJ2-7
CASSYGRGLRRETQYF	TGTGCCAGCAGTTACGGTCGGGGCTTGAGGAGAGAGACCCAGTACTTC	.	.	TRBV6-5	TRBJ2-5
CAWSTGQIYNSPLHF	TGTGCCTGGAGTACGGGACAGATCTATAATTCACCCCTCCACTTT	.	TRBD1	TRBV30	TRBJ1-6
CASSKGGGVVTDTQYF	TGTGCCAGCAGCAAAGGGGGGGGAGTGGTCACAGATACGCAGTATTTT	once	.	TRBV7-6	TRBJ2-3
CASSDRPGDEQYF	TGTGCCAGCAGTGACCGCCCGGGGGACGAGCAGTACTTC	.	.	TRBV25-1	TRBJ2-7
CASSTRQAWGNQPQHF	TGTGCCAGCAGTACGCGACAGGCCTGGGGCAATCAGCCCCAGCATTTT	.	.	TRBV28	TRBJ1-5
CASSLDYTRTGELFF	TGTGCCAGCAGCTTGGACTACACTCGAACCGGGGAGCTGTTTTTT	few	.	TRBV5-5	TRBJ2-2
CATSPATQETQYF	TGTGCCACCAGTCCGGCCACCCAAGAGACCCAGTACTTC	.	.	TRBV24-1	TRBJ2-5
CASSVGFRAENTIYF	TGTGCCAGCAGCGTAGGGTTCAGGGCTGAAAACACCATATATTTT	.	.	TRBV9	TRBJ1-3
CASGGVNFLDNEQFF	TGTGCCAGCGGGGGGGTGAACTTCCTGGACAATGAGCAGTTCTTC	.	TRBD2	TRBV28	TRBJ2-1
CASSLDGAGGGQPQHF	TGTGCCAGCAGCCTCGACGGGGCAGGGGGCGGCCAGCCCCAGCATTTT	.	TRBD1	TRBV5-4	TRBJ1-5
CASSANPQAVEAFF	TGTGCCAGCAGCGCCAACCCTCAGGCAGTTGAAGCTTTCTTT	.	.	TRBV9	TRBJ1-1
CASSQGGLVPSEQYF	TGTGCCAGCAGTCAGGGGGGACTAGTTCCTTCCGAGCAGTACTTC	.	.	TRBV28	TRBJ2-7
CASSLAGRNEQFF	TGTGCCAGCAGCCTAGCGGGGCGGAATGAGCAGTTCTTC	.	TRBD2	TRBV7-3	TRBJ2-1
CASSFGVNSISPLHF	TGTGCCAGCAGCTTTGGTGTAAACTCCATCTCACCCCTCCACTTT	.	.	TRBV5-6	TRBJ1-6
CASSRIEGRETQYF	TGTGCCAGCAGCCGAATTGAGGGGCGCGAGACCCAGTACTTC	.	.	TRBV6-5	TRBJ2-5